This T cell receptor (beta chain) is from a study of OX40 agonist ivuxolimab in advanced cancers. The data were produced by immunoSEQ multiplex PCR, yet TCRdb's version contains in-frame clones alone and is incomplete. This sample carries about 50,000 clones, around 84% of them seen once, and the ten largest clones take 11%. Trimming removed 5 bases at V and 0 bases at J, with 8 bases between. The germline V gene encodes CDR1 SEHNR and CDR2 FQNEAQ (reference sequence). The CDR3 is made up of 13 amino acids. Sample: CD4+ or CD8+ T cells sorted from blood, taken in a trial of the OX40 agonist ivuxolimab. The sequence derives from an adult with an advanced solid tumor such as melanoma, head and neck, liver or kidney cancer. V usage is TRBV7-9 and J usage is TRBJ2-7; no definite D call. DNA of the CDR3: TGTGCCAGCAGCACCCGTAGCTCCTACGAGCAGTACTTC. This encodes CASSTRSSYEQYF.